The clone carrying this T cell receptor (beta chain) was found many times. Its antigen is not identified. For repertoire sequencing, the TCR beta CDR3 regions were amplified from RNA transcripts. HTBI-primed RT-PCR formed the first round, and a multiplex PCR formed the second. TCRdb used MiXCR to reprocess the multiplex PCR reads, holding one entry per CDR3 protein. The sample yields some 380,000 distinct CDR3 sequences, roughly 15% seen once. The data were obtained in a study of Graves' ophthalmopathy and Graves' hyperthyroidism. Study findings and constraints: Forecasting of ophthalmopathy progression by the model achieved almost 71% sensitivity and approximately 72% specificity.

This receptor was obtained from a woman under 30 with stable Graves' hyperthyroidism. The sample was peripheral blood.

The CDR3 DNA reads as TGTGCCAGTAGTGATCTTCTCGGGGGACCGAACACTGAAGCTTTCTTT. Translating gives CASSDLLGGPNTEAFF. The chain employs TRBV19 and TRBJ1-1; weak D call: TRBD1 (5 bases). The germline gives CDR1 LNHDA, CDR2 SQIVND (reference sequence). V was pared by 5 bases and J by 1 base, with 17 bases between. The CDR3 is made up of 16 amino acids.